Below are 31 T cell receptor beta chains sequenced from a single sample in a study of tumor and adjacent non-tumor tissue in lung cancer (dated by TCRdb to the late 2010s). RNA was extracted from bulk unsorted tissue and checked for quality with a NanoDrop ND-1000 and an Agilent 2100. For the normal lung samples, distant non-tumor tissue was collected more than 3 cm away from the tumor edge. Library prep was done by multiplex PCR. Reads for this sample came from an Illumina HiSeq 2500. TCRbeta libraries were constructed through three rounds of nested PCR with primers (Table S4) according to protocols adapted from ARM-PCR. TCRdb ran its own pipeline on the public reads, namely fastp trimming at Q25 and MiXCR clone calling, and kept in-frame beta chains. Entries are consolidated by CDR3 protein sequence, retaining the most common genes and DNA. The table for this sample lists about 50,000 distinct CDR3 sequences; 74% of them were counted only once. The top ten clonotypes cover over 20% of the sample.

The material sequenced was distant non-tumor lung tissue. The source is a woman in her fifties or sixties with non-small cell lung cancer.

A single count supports this clonotype. A read error may produce the germline difference seen at one junction end. J is TRBJ2-2 and V is TRBV4-3; 10 positions agree with TRBD1. The germline V gene encodes CDR1 LGHNA and CDR2 YSLEER. CDR3 size: 19 residues. The CDR3 DNA is TGCACCAGCAGCCAAGACCGACAGGGGGCCTGGACTAGGGCGGGGAAGTTGTTTTTT. Its translation is CTSSQDRQGAWTRAGKLFF.

In regard to this clonotype: The junction differs from germline at one of its ends, possibly a read error. The chain couples TRBV20-1 to TRBJ2-1; 9 bases fit TRBD1. CDR3 size: 16 residues. Looked up from germline, CDR1 is DFQATT and CDR2 is SNEGSKA (reference sequence). CDR3: CSARDGQGKVYHEQLF. The DNA of the CDR3 is TGCAGTGCTAGAGACGGACAGGGGAAAGTTTACCATGAGCAGTTATTC.

Of note for this clonotype: One junction end disagrees with the germline gene, perhaps due to a read error. The J gene is TRBJ1-1, the V gene TRBV4-2, with 9 bases fitting TRBD1. The CDR3 totals 16 residues. Per the germline V gene, CDR1 is LGHNA and CDR2 is YNFKEQ. As DNA, the CDR3 is TGTGCCAGTGGCCAAGAAGGCGGGACAGGGCCCACTGTAGCTTTCTTT. Its translation is CASGQEGGTGPTVAFF.

A word on this clonotype: One end of the junction fails to match germline, which may point to a read error. This chain connects TRBV4-3 to TRBJ1-1; D remains ambiguous. CDR3 length equals 17 residues. Germline CDR1 is LGHNA and CDR2 is YSLEER. CDR3 DNA: TGCGCCAGCAACCAAGCAAGTTTCAATTCTATGAACACTGAAGCTTTCTTC. Translating gives CASNQASFNSMNTEAFF.

The J gene is TRBJ2-3, the V gene TRBV28; 7 bases map to TRBD2. J gave up 3 bases and V 5 bases, and 8 bases lay outside the gene matches. CDR3 length: 15 residues. Germline assignment: CDR1 MDHEN and CDR2 SYDVKM. The DNA of the CDR3 is TGTGCCAGCAGTCCCTCGCGTAGCGGGACAGATACGCAGTATTTT. It yields the protein CASSPSRSGTDTQYF.

With respect to this clonotype: A read error may produce the germline difference seen at one junction end. The chain has TRBV28 and TRBJ2-2, with 8 positions matching TRBD2. Looked up from germline, CDR1 is MDHEN and CDR2 is SYDVKM. This CDR3 has 17 amino acids. CDR3 protein: CASSSRSRTSNIGEMFF. In DNA form, the CDR3 reads TGTGCCAGCAGTTCCCGTTCGAGGACTAGCAACATCGGGGAGATGTTTTTT.

As DNA, the CDR3 is TGCAGCGTTGCCGCGGGACAGATTTACAATGAGCAGTTCTTC. Its protein is CSVAAGQIYNEQFF. The chain joins TRBV29-1 to TRBJ2-1; TRBD1 is a possible D gene (7 bases). V gave up 4 bases and J gave up 4 bases, with 14 bases separating them. This CDR3 contains 14 residues. Germline V lookup: CDR1 SQVTM, CDR2 ANQGSEA.

The chain links TRBV6-1 to TRBJ2-7; 7 bases fit TRBD2. Germline-derived CDR1 and CDR2 are MNHNS and SASEGT. V was pared by 11 bases and J by 2 bases, with 18 bases of the junction left unmatched. The CDR3 has 16 residues. In nucleotides, the CDR3 is TGTGCCTGCGCCGTGACGGGGGGACGGAACCCCTACGAGCAGTACTTC. This encodes CACAVTGGRNPYEQYF.

For this clonotype: It is likely a read error, because the conserved phenylalanine at the end of the CDR3 is missing. It is unclear where the CDR3 begins or ends on the DNA, so no DNA is shown, and the CDR3 is as TCRdb lists it. The chain employs TRBV20-1 and TRBJ2-7. Including both end residues, the CDR3 is 15 amino acids long. The germline gives CDR1 DFQATT, CDR2 SNEGSKA (reference sequence). The CDR3 region is CNASRTGNEKYEKYL.

This clonotype was observed a handful of times. The J gene is TRBJ2-3, the V gene TRBV6-2 or TRBV6-3; 8 bases align to TRBD2. Germline V gene sequence: CDR1 MNHEY, CDR2 SVGEGT. Trimming removed 7 bases from V and 3 bases from J; junction bases left unmatched: 12. The CDR3 is 16 residues long. The CDR3 here is CASTLDGGGYTDTQYF. The DNA of the CDR3 is TGTGCCAGCACCTTAGATGGCGGGGGGTATACAGATACGCAGTATTTT.

To note about this clonotype: This CDR3 fails to terminate in the conserved phenylalanine or tryptophan, so it likely reflects a read error. The V gene is TRBV6-2 or TRBV6-3, the J gene TRBJ2-4; the D is unclear. The CDR3 is made up of 13 amino acids. Between the trimmed V and J ends, which lost 2 bases and 5 bases, there was a span of 7 bases. Germline CDR1 is MNHEY and CDR2 is SVGEGT. CDR3 nucleotide sequence: TGTGCCAGCAGTTACGTTGCCCAAAACATTCAGTACATC. Translation gives CASSYVAQNIQYI.

The chain uses TRBV6-6 and TRBJ2-7; D remains unclear. V shed 4 bases and J shed 7 bases, with 11 bases lying between them. This CDR3 region has 12 residues. CDR1 is MNHNY and CDR2 is SVGAGI in the germline V gene (reference sequence). CDR3 bases: TGTGCCAGCAGTTGCTCCTATGTAGAGCAGTACTTC. It encodes CASSCSYVEQYF.

With regard to this clonotype: A junction end diverges from the germline sequence, so it may reflect a read error. The J gene is TRBJ2-3, the V gene TRBV29-1, with D tentatively TRBD1 or TRBD2 (5 bases each). This CDR3 region has 14 residues. Germline CDR1 SQVTM, CDR2 ANQGSEA. Written as DNA, the CDR3 is TGCAGCGTCGCGCAGTTGGGGGAGACAAATACGCACTATTTT. Translating it yields CSVAQLGETNTHYF.

As regards this clonotype: At one end the junction does not follow the germline gene, possibly because of a read error. V and J are TRBV28 and TRBJ2-1; the match to TRBD1 covers 7 bases. CDR3 size: 14 residues. Germline V gene data show CDR1 as MDHEN and CDR2 as SYDVKM. Here the CDR3 reads CASTTGQEANEKFF. The CDR3 DNA reads TGTGCCAGCACTACTGGACAGGAGGCCAATGAGAAGTTCTTC.

The chain recombines TRBV20-1 with TRBJ2-1; 10 positions match TRBD2. CDR3 length equals 15 residues. CDR1 DFQATT and CDR2 SNEGSKA come from the germline V gene (reference sequence). The junction had 16 bases not matched to a gene; V was cut back by 7 bases and J by 10 bases. The CDR3 here is CSVIRVAGGYSEQFF. For the CDR3, the DNA is TGCAGTGTTATCCGAGTAGCGGGGGGTTACTCCGAGCAGTTCTTC.

About this clonotype itself: The junction shows a germline mismatch at one end, possibly a read error. The J gene is TRBJ2-7, the V gene TRBV30; 11 nucleotides align to TRBD2. The germline V gene has CDR1 GTSNPN and CDR2 SVGIG (reference sequence). The CDR3 has 15 amino acids. The CDR3 is CTWTKGLAAVYEQYF. The CDR3 DNA follows: TGTACCTGGACCAAGGGACTAGCGGCAGTTTACGAGCAGTACTTC.

As for this clonotype: The CDR3 does not close with the conserved phenylalanine or tryptophan, likely indicating a read error. The V and J genes are TRBV5-1 and TRBJ1-5; perhaps TRBD1 as D (6 bases). This CDR3 is 14 amino acids long. Germline CDR1 reads SGHRS; CDR2 reads YFSETQ. Deletions cut 0 bases from V and 6 bases from J, with 10 bases between. The CDR3: CASSLEGGGQPQHY. Here the CDR3 DNA reads TGCGCCAGCAGCTTGGAAGGGGGTGGTCAGCCCCAGCATTAT.

About this clonotype itself: A read error is possible here, since a much larger clone lies one base away. This CDR3 fails to terminate in the conserved phenylalanine or tryptophan, so it likely reflects a read error. This chain joins TRBV28 and TRBJ1-1; D is ambiguous. The V end lost 8 bases, the J end lost 1 base, and 8 bases lay between the germline ends. The CDR3 is made up of 12 amino acids. Germline-derived CDR1 and CDR2 are MDHEN and SYDVKM. CDR3 sequence: CASHDGNTEAFS. DNA for the CDR3: TGTGCCAGCCACGATGGGAACACTGAAGCTTTCTCT.

As for this clonotype: One base away lies a much larger clone, so this may be a sequencing read error. The chain recombines TRBV7-3 with TRBJ2-1; no clear D. Germline CDR1 reads SGHTA; CDR2 reads FQGTGA. The CDR3 contains 13 residues. The chain's CDR3 is CASSFTPYNERFF. CDR3 DNA: TGTGCCAGCAGCTTCACTCCTTACAATGAGCGGTTCTTC.

This clonotype was counted a single time. Written as DNA, the CDR3 is TGTGCCAATAGCCTGGGGGAAGAGACAGATACGCAGTATTTT. Translated: CANSLGEETDTQYF. This sequence joins TRBV6-2 or TRBV6-3 and TRBJ2-3, with D tentatively TRBD1 or TRBD2 (5 bases each). Per germline, CDR1 MNHEY and CDR2 SVGEGT. The germline V and J ends were trimmed by 10 bases and 3 bases, with 17 bases remaining between them. The CDR3 runs to 14 residues.

The table lists this clonotype with a count of one. The rearrangement joins TRBV29-1 to TRBJ1-2; 9 nucleotides align to TRBD1. The CDR3 totals 15 residues. CDR1 SQVTM and CDR2 ANQGSEA come from the germline V gene. The junction had 11 bases not matched to a gene; V was cut back by 4 bases and J by 5 bases. The chain's CDR3 is CSVGYRDRGNYGYTF. The DNA of the CDR3 is TGCAGCGTTGGATATCGAGACAGGGGGAATTATGGCTACACCTTC.

The sample holds a few counts of this clonotype. The chain uses TRBV20-1 and TRBJ2-1; TRBD1 or TRBD2 may be the D gene (5 bases each). CDR1 is DFQATT and CDR2 is SNEGSKA in the germline V gene (reference sequence). The length of the CDR3 is 11 residues. V shed 5 bases and J shed 12 bases, with 14 bases lying between them. The CDR3 DNA reads as TGCAGTGCTGGTCTGGGGACGCCGCAGTTCTTC. Its translation is CSAGLGTPQFF.

Worth noting for this clonotype: A read error may account for a junction end that differs from germline. This chain connects TRBV5-6 to TRBJ1-5; 9 nucleotides agree with TRBD1. In germline, CDR1 is SGHDT, CDR2 YYEEEE. The CDR3 covers 14 residues. The CDR3 reads CASSMGQGQQPQHF. Here the CDR3 DNA reads TGTGCCAGCAGCATGGGACAGGGACAACAGCCCCAACATTTT.

The rearrangement joins TRBV6-2 or TRBV6-3 to TRBJ2-3; maybe TRBD2 (6 bases). The CDR3 runs to 17 residues. Germline lookup yields CDR1 MNHEY and CDR2 SVGEGT. The CDR3 bases are TGTGCTAGCTGTTTGCGCGGAGAGACCTCCGGGAGAGATACGCAGTATTTT. Translation: CASCLRGETSGRDTQYF.

Comment on this clonotype: One junction end does not reproduce the germline sequence, and a read error may be involved. This chain uses TRBV6-5 with TRBJ2-5; D tentatively reads TRBD1 or TRBD2 (5 bases each). This CDR3 has 14 amino acids. The germline gives CDR1 MNHEY, CDR2 SVGAGI. The CDR3 loop reads CASSAQGEEETKYF. CDR3 DNA: TGTGCCAGCAGTGCCCAGGGAGAGGAAGAGACCAAATATTTC.

Worth noting for this clonotype: Its ends do not fully match the called genes, so a read error is possible. This chain joins TRBV6-2 or TRBV6-3 and TRBJ2-2; possible D gene TRBD2, 5 bases. The CDR3 is 17 residues long. Per germline, CDR1 MNHEY and CDR2 SVGEGT. CDR3 nucleotide sequence: TGTGCCAGCAATTACACCCTACAGAGGGCCGACACCGGGGAGCTGTTTTTT. Its protein product is CASNYTLQRADTGELFF.

A remark on this clonotype: One junction end does not reproduce the germline sequence, and a read error may be involved. The chain is built from TRBV6-5 and TRBJ2-5; tentatively, D is TRBD1 (6 bases). Germline CDR1 and CDR2: MNHEY and SVGAGI. This CDR3 is built from 14 residues. The CDR3: CASSRTEDQKTQYF. For the CDR3, the DNA is TGTGCCAGCAGTCGGACAGAGGATCAAAAGACTCAGTATTTC.

Notes on this clonotype: Mismatch with germline at one junction end may stem from a read error. The rearrangement links TRBV11-2 to TRBJ2-2; tentatively, D is TRBD1 (6 bases). Germline V gives CDR1 SGHAT, CDR2 FQNNGV. The length of the CDR3 is 17 residues. The CDR3 region is CASCSPQWGRNTGELFF. The CDR3 DNA sequence: TGTGCCAGCTGCTCTCCCCAGTGGGGGCGGAACACCGGGGAGCTGTTCTTT.

This rearrangement joins TRBV6-2 or TRBV6-3 to TRBJ2-1, with a possible D match to TRBD2 (7 bases). CDR3 size: 14 residues. Germline CDR1 and CDR2: MNHEY and SVGEGT. The V and J ends lost 6 bases and 16 bases respectively, with 25 bases between them. The CDR3 here is CASRDPGGEDEHFF. As DNA, the CDR3 is TGTGCCAGCAGGGATCCGGGGGGCGAGGATGAACACTTCTTC.

On this clonotype itself: Its ends do not fully match the called genes, so a read error is possible. The V call is TRBV11-3, the J call TRBJ1-1; unclear D gene. Germline lookup yields CDR1 SGHNT and CDR2 YENEEA. This CDR3 is built from 13 residues. The CDR3: CASRSDGNTEVFF. For the CDR3, the DNA is TGTGCCAGCAGATCGGACGGTAACACTGAAGTTTTCTTT.

J is TRBJ2-5 and V is TRBV11-1; 10 positions match TRBD1. Germline CDR1 and CDR2: SGHAT and FQDESV (reference sequence). The V gene end was trimmed by 8 bases and the J gene end by 5 bases; junction bases not matched to a gene: 8. The CDR3 has 14 amino acids. CDR3 nucleotides: TGTGCCAGCTGCCATCGGACAGGGGGGGAGACCCAGTACTTC. The encoded protein is CASCHRTGGETQYF.